The 11 T cell receptor beta chains below were found in one sample sequenced in a study of shared clonotypes between healthy human individuals. Terminally differentiated effector memory CD45RA+ cells were excluded by CCR7 positive selection of CD45RO-negative cells. Data came from immunoSEQ multiplex PCR; TCRdb stores just in-frame clones and leaves some out. Among about 580,000 clones listed, about 98% were seen once. The material sequenced was naive CD8+ T cells sorted from blood. Receptors were obtained from a man aged 25 to 40 in good health.

This chain connects TRBV27 to TRBJ1-1; D might be TRBD1 (5 bases). V shed 11 bases and J shed 4 bases, with 26 bases lying between them. Germline assignment: CDR1 MNHEY and CDR2 SMNVEV (reference sequence). CDR3 length equals 16 residues. The CDR3 nucleotides read TGTGCCTCACGCGGGCGGGGGGACGCGAGAGGCACTGAAGCTTTCTTT. Protein: CASRGRGDARGTEAFF.

This clone has just one count. This chain joins TRBV4-1 and TRBJ2-3; D is unclear. This CDR3 region has 15 residues. Between the trimmed V and J ends, which lost 0 bases and 0 bases, there was a span of 7 bases. Germline V gene lookup returns CDR1 MGHRA and CDR2 YSYEKL. In DNA form, the CDR3 reads TGCGCCAGCAGCCAAGATCAGGCTAGCACAGATACGCAGTATTTT. Its protein is CASSQDQASTDTQYF.

The CDR3 DNA is TGTGCCAGCAGTGAAGGGACAGGGGGCAACGAGCAGTACTTC. Residues: CASSEGTGGNEQYF. This chain connects TRBV6-1 to TRBJ2-7; TRBD1 matches at 11 bases. V was pared by 1 base and J by 5 bases, with 1 base of the junction left unmatched. Germline lookup yields CDR1 MNHNS and CDR2 SASEGT. This CDR3 is built from 14 residues.

This chain links TRBV16 with TRBJ2-7, with D perhaps being TRBD1 or TRBD2 (5 bases each). Looked up from germline, CDR1 is KGHSY and CDR2 is FQNENV. V gave up 4 bases and J gave up 3 bases, with 13 bases separating them. The CDR3 sequence is 14 residues long. The CDR3 sequence is CASSPGTGIYEQYF. DNA for the CDR3: TGTGCCAGCAGCCCAGGGACCGGGATCTACGAGCAGTACTTC.

With respect to this clone: The junction does not match germline at one end; this may be a read error. DNA of the CDR3: TGTGCCAGCAGTTACTCCCGGACTGGCTACGGGCAGTACTTC. It is translated as CASSYSRTGYGQYF. J is TRBJ2-7 and V is TRBV6-5; the D gene is possibly TRBD2 (5 bases). The germline gives CDR1 MNHEY, CDR2 SVGAGI. The CDR3 has 14 residues.

The chain uses TRBV6-5 and TRBJ2-1; 10 bases align to TRBD2. Germline assignment: CDR1 MNHEY and CDR2 SVGAGI. The CDR3 sequence is 15 residues long. V shed 7 bases, J shed 7 bases, and the junction held 10 bases outside the gene matches. In nucleotides, the CDR3 is TGTGCCAGCACCCCGACTAGCGGGTGGGGGAATGAGCAGTTCTTC. This gives the protein CASTPTSGWGNEQFF.

The rearrangement joins TRBV6-5 to TRBJ2-1; 10 nucleotides match TRBD1. The CDR3 length is 14 residues. Germline CDR1 is MNHEY and CDR2 is SVGAGI. V trimming: 7 bases; J trimming: 7 bases; junction bases outside the gene matches: 7. The CDR3 loop is CASKDRGRGNEQFF. The CDR3 bases are TGTGCCAGCAAAGACAGGGGGCGCGGTAATGAGCAGTTCTTC.

The V call is TRBV2, the J call TRBJ2-7; 14 bases agree with TRBD2. V dropped 6 bases and J dropped 3; count of bases not matched to a gene: 1. The CDR3 runs 14 residues. Germline CDR1 is SNHLY and CDR2 is FYNNEI. CDR3 region: CASSGTSGSYEQYF. CDR3 nucleotides: TGTGCCAGCAGCGGGACTAGCGGGAGCTACGAGCAGTACTTC.

The rearrangement uses TRBV2 and TRBJ2-7; the D gene is possibly TRBD2 (6 bases). The V end was cut by 6 bases, the J end by 7 bases, with 16 bases between. The germline gives CDR1 SNHLY, CDR2 FYNNEI. CDR3 length: 13 amino acids. The CDR3 region is CASRPGAPREQYF. As DNA, the CDR3 is TGTGCCAGCAGACCGGGAGCCCCTCGGGAGCAGTACTTC.

The J gene is TRBJ1-2, the V gene TRBV7-9; a possible D gene is TRBD1 (5 bases). The V gene's germline CDR1 is SEHNR and CDR2 FQNEAQ (reference sequence). The V and J ends lost 7 bases and 13 bases respectively, with 25 bases between them. The CDR3 covers 14 residues. In DNA form, the CDR3 reads TGTGCCAGCACCCCACCTCGGGGGAGTATCCGTCTCACCTTC. Its translation: CASTPPRGSIRLTF.

J is TRBJ2-7 and V is TRBV27; D call uncertain. Trimming removed 2 bases from V and 0 bases from J, with 5 bases in between. Looked up from germline, CDR1 is MNHEY and CDR2 is SMNVEV (reference sequence). CDR3 length: 13 residues. CDR3 amino acids: CASSLKPSYEQYF. The CDR3 DNA sequence: TGTGCCAGCAGTTTAAAGCCCTCCTACGAGCAGTACTTC.